This T cell receptor (beta chain) was observed in a study of technical replicates of blood from four donors. Method: immunoSEQ multiplex PCR; TCRdb's copy keeps in-frame clones and lacks some. The sample shows around 62,000 clones, about 97% of them seen only once. Trimming removed 4 bases from V and 8 bases from J, with 11 bases in between. From germline, CDR1 is LGHNA and CDR2 YNFKEQ. This CDR3 is 13 amino acids long. The chain uses TRBV4-2 and TRBJ2-2; TRBD2 might be the D (5 bases). Sequenced: T cells isolated from PBMCs. This TCR was sampled from a human donor in good health. The CDR3 here is CASSPGGPGELFF. As DNA, the CDR3 is TGTGCCAGCAGCCCAGGAGGTCCGGGGGAGCTGTTTTTT.